This T cell receptor beta chain comes out of a study of T cells after yellow fever vaccination. Whole-study context: Markers CD3, CD45RA, CCR7 and CD95 served to sort the EM, EMRA, CM and Tscm memory subsets.

This clonotype appeared many times. The CDR3 runs 14 residues. Trimming at V came to 5 bases and at J to 6 bases, leaving 12 bases not matched to a gene. Germline CDR1 reads DFQATT; CDR2 reads SNEGSKA (reference sequence). Study results and limitations: At day 0, almost all vaccine-responding clonotypes escaped detection in the sorted memory subsets.

TCRdb processed the 5' RACE reads anew with MiXCR; each CDR3 protein has one entry. This sample has about 13,000 distinct CDR3 sequences, with 4.5% to 6% found just once. The TCR sequence derives from a man aged 25-40 years who received the YFV17D yellow fever vaccine. V gene TRBV20-1 combines with J gene TRBJ2-7, with 8 bases that match TRBD1. The starting material was PBMCs, either bulk or a sorted T-cell subset (CD4+, CD8+, memory, or dextramer-sorted; not recorded which), obtained 45 days after the yellow fever booster vaccination. CDR3 bases: TGCAGTGCTGGGTTCACAGGGGGAGTAAGCGAGCAGTACTTC. It encodes CSAGFTGGVSEQYF.